This T cell receptor (beta chain) was identified in a study of spatial heterogeneity in lung cancer. This clonotype was detected many times. Antigen: not known. This beta chain slipped into a library made for alpha chains as a stray read, so its size is not meaningful. The time point: sample taken at primary tumor resection. Germline CDR1 and CDR2: LGHDT and YNNKEL (reference sequence). The CDR3 contains 15 residues. V lost 4 bases, J lost 0 bases, and 2 bases stayed unmatched. The study, taken as a whole, reports: Tumors with more nonsynonymous mutations had more expanded intratumoral alpha and beta TCRs.

TCRdb reprocessed the 5' RACE reads via MiXCR and lists one record per CDR3 protein. This sample has around 18,000 distinct CDR3 sequences, with 5% to 6% found just once. Source: lung tumor tissue, taken at surgery. The V call is TRBV3-1, the J call TRBJ2-2, with TRBD1 matching over 7 bases. This clonotype originated in a female donor with early-stage non-small cell lung cancer. This CDR3 reads CASSPGTANTGELFF. Here the CDR3 DNA reads TGTGCCAGCAGCCCCGGGACAGCGAACACCGGGGAGCTGTTTTTT.